The rows below give T cell receptor beta chains drawn from one sample of a study of shared clonotypes between healthy human individuals. Libraries were prepared by immunoSEQ multiplex PCR; TCRdb keeps only in-frame clonotypes and omits some of them. The repertoire holds about 1,500,000 clones, with over 95% as singletons. The sequenced sample was naive CD4+ T cells sorted from blood. These receptors were taken from a man under 40 in good health. Both conserved end residues are part of each CDR3. The D gene is left open where the match is weak. Expanded clones are given a class, and other clones once, few, many or no size at all.

cdr3_aa,cdr3_nt,d_call,j_call,v_call,clone_size
CASRTTTPGTGELFF,TGTGCCAGCAGGACGACTACACCGGGCACCGGGGAGCTGTTTTTT,-,TRBJ2-2,TRBV28,-
CAITGGKGNEQFF,TGTGCCATCACCGGGGGAAAGGGCAATGAGCAGTTCTTC,-,TRBJ2-1,TRBV10-3,-
CASSMASTDTQYF,TGCGCCAGCAGCATGGCTAGCACAGATACGCAGTATTTT,-,TRBJ2-3,TRBV5-1,few
CASSVGTRGQIDYGYTF,TGTGCCAGCAGCGTAGGGACTCGGGGACAGATTGACTATGGCTACACCTTC,TRBD1,TRBJ1-2,TRBV9,-
CASSPGRITGNTIYF,TGTGCCAGCAGCCCCGGACGGATTACTGGAAACACCATATATTTT,-,TRBJ1-3,TRBV5-6,-
CASSSRRQFLAFF,TGTGCCAGCAGTTCCCGTCGCCAGTTTCTAGCTTTCTTT,-,TRBJ1-1,TRBV28,-
CASSFASGLNTGELFF,TGTGCCAGCAGTTTCGCTAGCGGCCTTAACACCGGGGAGCTGTTTTTT,TRBD2,TRBJ2-2,TRBV27,-
CASSTSSGKRRGQFF,TGTGCCAGCAGTACCTCTAGCGGGAAGAGGCGGGGGCAGTTCTTC,TRBD2,TRBJ2-1,TRBV27,-
CASSESKAGVGYF,TGCGCCAGCAGTGAGTCGAAAGCGGGAGTCGGTTATTTT,TRBD2,TRBJ2-3,TRBV10-2,-
CASSPLAGGLNEQFF,TGTGCCAGCAGCCCACTAGCGGGAGGGTTGAATGAGCAGTTCTTC,TRBD2,TRBJ2-1,TRBV6-6,-
CASSPSSGGHNEQFF,TGTGCCAGCAGCCCCTCCAGCGGGGGGCACAATGAGCAGTTCTTC,TRBD2,TRBJ2-1,TRBV28,once
CATSRYTGTNTEAFF,TGTGCCACCAGCAGATATACCGGGACCAACACTGAAGCTTTCTTT,-,TRBJ1-1,TRBV15,-
CASSLSSLLDPDTQYF,TGTGCCAGCAGTTTATCATCCCTTCTAGACCCAGATACGCAGTATTTT,-,TRBJ2-3,TRBV27,once
CASSPGRASNEQFF,TGTGCCAGCAGTCCCGGTAGGGCGTCGAATGAGCAGTTCTTC,-,TRBJ2-1,TRBV6-1,-
CASTPAGEDGTQYF,TGTGCCAGCACTCCGGCAGGGGAGGACGGTACGCAGTATTTT,-,TRBJ2-3,TRBV28,-